This TCR beta chain was observed in a study of blood T cell repertoires in COVID-19 (dated by TCRdb to the early 2020s). Turning to the overall study: The collaborator samples originated in the United States, Italy and Spain and spanned the acute and convalescent phases of COVID-19. The material from the prospective study consisted of cDNA or gDNA derived from T cells, B-cell-depleted T cells, or PBMCs. Subjects who had been exposed to COVID-19, were actively infected with it, or had recovered from it provided the deeply sampled blood TCRbeta repertoires that made up the dataset. A freely available public database, intended as a resource for researchers studying the immune response to SARS-CoV-2, is where the repertoires were released. Samples came from the ongoing ImmuneRACE study (first 160 participants) plus 1,254 subjects from 6 global collaborators. The sample metadata nearly always contained a de-identified subject ID, COVID-19 status, age in years and sex. Where available, HLA class I and class II types were obtained from metadata supplied by the sample provider rather than from assay-based typing.

The investigation overall reported the following: The quantity of clinical and demographic metadata differed by source and by participant and was supplied without curation.

Per the germline V gene, KGHSH is the CDR1 and LQKENI is the CDR2. From the cysteine up to the phenylalanine, the CDR3 has a length of 13 residues. Only the CDR3 part of the read is kept: 39 bases, read in frame from the first base. V is pruned by 2 bases and J by 6 bases, leaving 3 bases of the junction without a gene match. With respect to this clone: Which antigen it targets is not known. The input lacks base qualities; no much larger clone sits a single base away.

The immunoSEQ Assay, a bias-controlled multiplex PCR, was used to amplify TCRbeta CDR3 regions from genomic DNA. The authors' pipeline ran thus. The number of nucleated cells in each sample was estimated from the amplification of reference gene primers within the assay. To quantify the absolute abundance of each unique TCRbeta CDR3 rearrangement, sequence reads were collapsed and filtered. For each sample, productive Simpson clonality was calculated as the square root of Simpson's diversity index over productive rearrangements. As stored in TCRdb, this immuneACCESS dataset retains in-frame rearrangements with V and J assigned. A fraction of the clones does not appear; measured against another copy, unresolved V genes explain less than half of the discrepancy, and the remainder lacks a known reason. The V and J calls and the clone size are those of that table, but D and trimming were determined from the DNA. The sample table holds almost 250,000 clones, of which around 86% were seen once. The ten largest clones take up about 1.6% of the sample.

Another Seattle source contributed samples from volunteer blood donors who had recovered from COVID-19. Each collaborating institution followed its own protocols to collect whole blood in K2EDTA tubes. Collaborator samples were shipped for TCRbeta analysis as frozen whole blood, isolated PBMCs, or DNA extracted from either sample type. Sequenced: peripheral blood. The sequence is built from TRBV18 and TRBJ1-1; the junction holds 7 bases that match TRBD1. This TCR was sampled from a woman aged 60 to 75 who had recovered from COVID-19. The nucleotides read TGTGCCAGCTCACCAGACAGGGCGGCTGAAGCTTTCTTT. Its protein is CASSPDRAAEAFF.